This is a list of T cell receptor beta chains from one sample in a study of T-cell reconstitution after alpha-beta-depleted transplantation in children. TCRdb processed the PCR reads anew with MiXCR; each CDR3 protein has one entry. The profile covers about 1,000,000 distinct CDR3 sequences, with roughly 29% appearing a single time and roughly 31% taken by the ten largest. Source: PBMCs, mostly from graft donor cells, taken 360 days after TCRalphabeta/CD19-depleted stem cell transplant. The receptors shown here come from a boy in the first two years of life who had a stem cell transplant for SCID, so the T cells may come from the graft donor. The CDR3 runs from the conserved cysteine through the conserved F or W. A D gene is named only where the DNA matches it firmly. Only some rows state a clone size, as once, few, many or a class for expanded clones.

d_gene,j_gene,abundance,v_gene,CDR3nt,CDR3aa
TRBD2,TRBJ2-3,-,TRBV5-1,TGCGCCAGCCGGGGGGGGCCCACCACAGATACGCAGTATTTT,CASRGGPTTDTQYF
-,TRBJ2-1,few,TRBV4-1,TGCGCCAGCAGCCAAGTGGGGACAAGAAGATACAATGAGCAGTTCTTC,CASSQVGTRRYNEQFF
-,TRBJ2-1,few,TRBV9,TGTGCCAGCAGTTACGGGGGATCGACCTACAATGAGCAGTTCTTC,CASSYGGSTYNEQFF
-,TRBJ1-3,-,TRBV29-1,TGCAGCGTGGTGTCGAGCTCTGGAAACACCATATATTTT,CSVVSSSGNTIYF
TRBD2,TRBJ2-1,-,TRBV6-2/TRBV6-3,TGTGCCAGCAGTTACCTTTCCGGGACTAGCGGGGTTCCGCGTTACAATGAGCAGTTCTTC,CASSYLSGTSGVPRYNEQFF
-,TRBJ1-1,-,TRBV12-3/TRBV12-4,TGTGCCAGCAGCTTCCTAACAGGTGAAGCTTTCTTT,CASSFLTGEAFF
-,TRBJ2-1,many,TRBV5-1,TGCGCCAGCAGCTCCGGTTCCTACAATGAGCAGTTCTTC,CASSSGSYNEQFF
-,TRBJ2-1,few,TRBV7-8,TGTGCCAGCAGCTATAGCGTCCCTCTCTACAATGAGCAGTTCTTC,CASSYSVPLYNEQFF
TRBD1,TRBJ2-3,many,TRBV11-1,TGTGCCAGCAGCTTCGAGGGGGCCACCACAGATACGCAGTATTTT,CASSFEGATTDTQYF
-,TRBJ1-2,few,TRBV11-2,TGTGCCAGCAGCTTAGGGTTCAGGGCTCCTTCCAGGGGCTACACCTTC,CASSLGFRAPSRGYTF
-,TRBJ1-2,-,TRBV4-1,TGCGCCAGCAGCCAAGCAGGGGCCTGCGCCTTC,CASSQAGACAF
TRBD1,TRBJ1-5,-,TRBV12-3/TRBV12-4,TGTGCCAGCAGTCTTGACGACAGGGAGAATCAGCCCCAGCATTTT,CASSLDDRENQPQHF
-,TRBJ2-7,-,TRBV12-3/TRBV12-4,TGTGCCAGCAGTTTAAGACAAGAGGTAATCGGGCAGTACTTC,CASSLRQEVIGQYF
TRBD2,TRBJ2-5,-,TRBV7-2,TGTGCCAGCAGCGGTAGCGGGGGGGTCCAAGAGACCCAGTACTTC,CASSGSGGVQETQYF
-,TRBJ2-5,-,TRBV4-1,TGCGCCAGCAGCCAAGTTCCAACAGGCCGGAGGTGGGAGACCCAGTACTTC,CASSQVPTGRRWETQYF
-,TRBJ1-1,few,TRBV20-1,TGCAGTGCTTCCCGGGAGGGAGCTTTCTTT,CSASREGAFF
TRBD1,TRBJ1-2,-,TRBV5-1,TGCGCCAGCGCACATGGACAGGGAGATGGCTACACCTTC,CASAHGQGDGYTF
-,TRBJ1-2,-,TRBV12-3/TRBV12-4,TGTGCCAGCACCTCTTTCGGGGGAAGCACCTTC,CASTSFGGSTF
-,TRBJ2-1,-,TRBV11-2,TGTGCCAGCAGCCCCTACAGCAATGAGCAGTTCTTC,CASSPYSNEQFF
-,TRBJ1-2,few,TRBV18,TGTGCCAGCTCACCAGAGTCGGGGTATGGCTACACCTTC,CASSPESGYGYTF
-,TRBJ2-5,-,TRBV12-3/TRBV12-4,TGTGCCAGCAGTTCCCCCCCGGAGACCCAGTACTTC,CASSSPPETQYF
TRBD2,TRBJ2-1,many,TRBV7-9,TGTGCCAGCAGCCCTTTAGCGGGGAGCTCCTACAATGAGCAGTTCTTC,CASSPLAGSSYNEQFF
TRBD2,TRBJ2-1,few,TRBV4-1,TGCGCCAGCAGCCAAGATGTGGGTCTAGCGGGGGGACCGTACAATGAGCAGTTCTTC,CASSQDVGLAGGPYNEQFF
-,TRBJ2-7,-,TRBV27,TGTGCCAGCAGTTTAATGGGGGGAAGGGGGCGCGAGTACGAGCAGTACTTC,CASSLMGGRGREYEQYF
TRBD1,TRBJ1-1,-,TRBV20-1,TGCAGTGCCCATGGACAGGGGAAGATATTCTTT,CSAHGQGKIFF
TRBD1,TRBJ2-5,-,TRBV10-3,TGTGCCATCAGTTCTACAGGGGGCGGAGAGACCCAGTACTTC,CAISSTGGGETQYF
TRBD2,TRBJ2-3,-,TRBV24-1,TGTGCCACCAGTGATTTATCTAGCGGGGGGAAAGGGGATACGCAGTATTTT,CATSDLSSGGKGDTQYF
-,TRBJ2-7,-,TRBV28,TGTGCCAGCAGTTTGCCACGAATGGACACCTTCTCCTACGAGCAGTACTTC,CASSLPRMDTFSYEQYF
-,TRBJ2-5,-,TRBV5-1,TGCGCCAGCAGCCTCTCTCCTGTTCTGGCCCAGTACTTC,CASSLSPVLAQYF
TRBD2,TRBJ2-2,-,TRBV12-3/TRBV12-4,TGTGCCACCACCTCCTATGGGAGGGTGGTGAACACCGGGGAGCTGTTTTTT,CATTSYGRVVNTGELFF
TRBD1,TRBJ2-5,-,TRBV4-1,TGCGCCAGCGGCCCTTTGACAGGGAAAGAGACCCAGTACTTC,CASGPLTGKETQYF
TRBD1,TRBJ2-2,few,TRBV12-3/TRBV12-4,TGTGCCAGCAGCCTTGGACAGGGTAACGGGGAGCTGTTTTTT,CASSLGQGNGELFF
TRBD1,TRBJ1-2,-,TRBV6-1,TGTGCCAGCAGCCGGACAGGGGGCTTCGGCTATGGCTACACCTTC,CASSRTGGFGYGYTF
-,TRBJ2-2,-,TRBV20-1,TGCAGTGCTAGAGATGGGATCCGCTACGCGAACACCGGGGAGCTGTTTTTT,CSARDGIRYANTGELFF
-,TRBJ1-2,few,TRBV20-1,TGCAGTGCTAGAATCTCGGGGGACTATGGCTACACCTTC,CSARISGDYGYTF
TRBD1,TRBJ2-1,-,TRBV5-1,TGCGCCAGCAGCCCAGGACAGGGGCAATACAATGAGCAGTTCTTC,CASSPGQGQYNEQFF
-,TRBJ1-2,-,TRBV10-3,TGTGCCATCAGTGAGTCGACTGGGCTCTATGGCTACACCTTC,CAISESTGLYGYTF
TRBD1,TRBJ2-7,-,TRBV5-5,TGTGCCAGCAGCGCCCCAGGGGGCCTCTACGAGCAGTACTTC,CASSAPGGLYEQYF
TRBD2,TRBJ2-1,few,TRBV6-5,TGTGCCAGCAGTTACTCTCCTAGCGGGGGGGCCCTCAATGAGCAGTTCTTC,CASSYSPSGGALNEQFF
-,TRBJ1-5,few,TRBV20-1,TGCAGTGCCCCAGAAGGGGGTAACAGCAATCAGCCCCAGCATTTT,CSAPEGGNSNQPQHF
-,TRBJ2-7,many,TRBV3-1,TGTGCCAGCAGCCTTAGTAGCGAGCAGTACTTC,CASSLSSEQYF
-,TRBJ2-7,-,TRBV20-1,TGCAGTGCTAGAAGGGGGGGGGTCGCGGAGCAGTACTTC,CSARRGGVAEQYF
TRBD1,TRBJ2-1,few,TRBV29-1,TGCAGCGTCGCCCAAGACAGGGCCAATGAGCAGTTCTTC,CSVAQDRANEQFF
-,TRBJ1-2,-,TRBV20-1,TGCAGTGCTAGGAGGGGATGGTCTAACTATGGCTACACCTTC,CSARRGWSNYGYTF
-,TRBJ2-5,-,TRBV27,TGTGCCAGCAGTTTCAGGTTCGGACAAGAGACCCAGTACTTC,CASSFRFGQETQYF
-,TRBJ1-1,few,TRBV28,TGTGCCAGCAGTTCCGCCACCATGAGCACTGAAGCTTTCTTT,CASSSATMSTEAFF
-,TRBJ2-3,-,TRBV6-1,TGTGCCAGCAGTGAAGAGGCAGGGGTGGGCACAGATACGCAGTATTTT,CASSEEAGVGTDTQYF
-,TRBJ2-5,-,TRBV4-3,TGCGCCAGCAGCCAAGATGGGTTCAGCTGGGATGATAGGGTAGAGACCCAGTACTTC,CASSQDGFSWDDRVETQYF
-,TRBJ2-2,few,TRBV9,TGTGCCAGCAGCGTAACCAGCAGGGCCGGGGAGCTGTTTTTT,CASSVTSRAGELFF
TRBD1,TRBJ2-1,many,TRBV5-4,TGTGCCAGCAGCCTCGGACAGGGGGCAAATGAGCAGTTCTTC,CASSLGQGANEQFF